The clone carrying this TCR beta chain was counted a single time. The data were obtained in a study of blood T cell repertoires in COVID-19. In the study overall: Acute and convalescent COVID-19 specimens originated in the United States, Italy and Spain. In each case, the material was cDNA or gDNA derived from T cells, B-cell-depleted T cells, or PBMCs.

As processed by the authors: Estimation of nucleated cell counts was performed using reference gene primer amplification. Assay used: immunoSEQ multiplex PCR; TCRdb lists only in-frame clones, some missing. The V and J calls and clone size were taken over from that table, and D and trimming were inferred from the DNA. The sample lists about 210,000 clones; about 90% were seen once. This CDR3 is built from 15 residues. Germline-derived CDR1 and CDR2 are SGHTA and FQGTGA. The ends lost 5 bases at V and 2 bases at J; junction bases unmatched: 6. The sequence came from a man aged 25-45 years with acute or convalescent COVID-19. Specimen: peripheral blood. V is TRBV7-3 and J is TRBJ2-3; 8 bases fit TRBD2. The CDR3 DNA follows: TGTGCCAGCAGCGCCCGCGGGGGGCCCACAGATACGCAGTATTTT. The encoded protein is CASSARGGPTDTQYF.